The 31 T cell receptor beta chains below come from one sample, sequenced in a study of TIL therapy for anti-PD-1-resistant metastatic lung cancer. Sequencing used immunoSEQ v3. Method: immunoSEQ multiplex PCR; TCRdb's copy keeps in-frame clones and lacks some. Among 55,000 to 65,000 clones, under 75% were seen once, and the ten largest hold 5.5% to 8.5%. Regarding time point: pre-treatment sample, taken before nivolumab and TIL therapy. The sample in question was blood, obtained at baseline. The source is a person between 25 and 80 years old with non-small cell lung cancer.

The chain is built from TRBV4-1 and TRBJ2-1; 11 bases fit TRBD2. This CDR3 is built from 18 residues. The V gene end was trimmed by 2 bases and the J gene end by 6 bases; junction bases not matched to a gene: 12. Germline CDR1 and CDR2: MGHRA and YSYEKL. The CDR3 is CASSQRASGGRPFNEQFF. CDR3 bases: TGCGCCAGCAGCCAACGTGCTAGCGGGGGGCGCCCCTTCAATGAGCAGTTCTTC.

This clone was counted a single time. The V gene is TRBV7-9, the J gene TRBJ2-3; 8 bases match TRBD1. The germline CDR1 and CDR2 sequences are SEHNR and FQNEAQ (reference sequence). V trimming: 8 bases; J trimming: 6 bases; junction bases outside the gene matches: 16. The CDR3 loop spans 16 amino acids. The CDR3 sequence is CASLGGSRGRLDTQYF. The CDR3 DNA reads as TGTGCCAGCCTAGGAGGAAGCAGGGGGCGTTTGGATACGCAGTATTTT.

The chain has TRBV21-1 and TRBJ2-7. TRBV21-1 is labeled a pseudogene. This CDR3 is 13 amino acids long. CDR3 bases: TGTGCCAGCACCACTTGGGACTCCTACGAGCAGTACTTC. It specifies CASTTWDSYEQYF.

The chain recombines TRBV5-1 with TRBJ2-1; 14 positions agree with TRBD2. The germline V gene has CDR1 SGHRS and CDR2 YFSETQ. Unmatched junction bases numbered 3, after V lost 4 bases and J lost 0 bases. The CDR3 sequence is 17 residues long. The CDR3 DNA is TGCGCCAGCAGCGACGGGACTAGCGGGAGCTCCTACAATGAGCAGTTCTTC. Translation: CASSDGTSGSSYNEQFF.

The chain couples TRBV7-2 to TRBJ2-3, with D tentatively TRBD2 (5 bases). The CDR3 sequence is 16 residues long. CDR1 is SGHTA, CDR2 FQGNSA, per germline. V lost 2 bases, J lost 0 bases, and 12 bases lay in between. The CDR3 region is CASSLWSSRSTDTQYF. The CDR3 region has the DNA TGTGCCAGCAGCTTATGGTCTAGCCGAAGCACAGATACGCAGTATTTT.

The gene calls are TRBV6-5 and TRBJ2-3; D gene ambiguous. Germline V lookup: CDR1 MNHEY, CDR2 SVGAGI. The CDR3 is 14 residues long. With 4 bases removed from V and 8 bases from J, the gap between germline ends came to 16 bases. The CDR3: CASSFQPRLGTQYF. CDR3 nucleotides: TGTGCCAGCAGTTTTCAACCTAGGCTAGGTACGCAGTATTTT.

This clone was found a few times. The CDR3 nucleotides read TGTGCCAGCAGCTCCGGAGGTTACGTAAGCACTGAAGCTTTCTTT. This sequence encodes CASSSGGYVSTEAFF. The chain employs TRBV7-9 and TRBJ1-1; D is unclear. V was cut by 4 bases and J by 4 bases, with 16 bases left in between. This CDR3 has 15 amino acids. Germline-derived CDR1 and CDR2 are SEHNR and FQNEAQ (reference sequence).

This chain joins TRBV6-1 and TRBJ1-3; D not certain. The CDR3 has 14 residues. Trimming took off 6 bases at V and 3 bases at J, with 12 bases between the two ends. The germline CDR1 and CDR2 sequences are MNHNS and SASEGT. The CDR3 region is CASRPSGGGNTIYF. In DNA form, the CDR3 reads TGTGCCAGCAGACCGTCGGGAGGTGGAAACACCATATATTTT.

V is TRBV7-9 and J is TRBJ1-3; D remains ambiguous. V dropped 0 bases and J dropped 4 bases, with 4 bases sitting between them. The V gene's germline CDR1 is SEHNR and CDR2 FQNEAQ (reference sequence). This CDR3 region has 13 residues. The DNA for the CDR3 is TGTGCCAGCAGCTTAGCGGAGGGAAACACCATATATTTT. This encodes CASSLAEGNTIYF.

The CDR3 DNA reads TGTGCCAGCAGTTACTCTACTGAAAATTCACCCCTCCACTTT. It yields the protein CASSYSTENSPLHF. This sequence joins TRBV6-5 and TRBJ1-6, with D unclear. The ends were cut back, 0 bases at V and 7 bases at J, with 7 bases in the middle. Germline V gene sequence: CDR1 MNHEY, CDR2 SVGAGI. This CDR3 has 14 residues.

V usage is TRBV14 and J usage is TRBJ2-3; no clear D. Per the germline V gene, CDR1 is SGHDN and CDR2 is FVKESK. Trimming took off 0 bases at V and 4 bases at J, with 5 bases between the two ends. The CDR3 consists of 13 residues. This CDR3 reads CASSQDNADTQYF. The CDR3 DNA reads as TGTGCCAGCAGCCAAGATAACGCAGATACGCAGTATTTT.

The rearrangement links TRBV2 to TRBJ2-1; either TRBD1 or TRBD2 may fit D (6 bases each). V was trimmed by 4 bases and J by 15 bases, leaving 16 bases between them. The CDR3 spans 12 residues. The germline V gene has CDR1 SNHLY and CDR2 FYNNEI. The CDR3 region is CASSGRGVGLFF. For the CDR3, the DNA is TGTGCCAGCAGTGGAAGGGGGGTAGGTCTGTTCTTC.

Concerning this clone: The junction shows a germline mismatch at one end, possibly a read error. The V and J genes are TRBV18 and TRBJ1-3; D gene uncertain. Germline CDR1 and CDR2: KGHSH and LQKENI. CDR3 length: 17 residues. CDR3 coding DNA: TGTGCCAGCTTACCACTCAAGGGCAGCTTGGCTGGAAACACCATATATTTT. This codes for CASLPLKGSLAGNTIYF.

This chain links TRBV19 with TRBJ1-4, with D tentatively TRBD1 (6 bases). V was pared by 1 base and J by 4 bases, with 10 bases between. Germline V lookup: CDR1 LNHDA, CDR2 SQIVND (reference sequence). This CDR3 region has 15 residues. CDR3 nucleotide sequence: TGTGCCAGTAGTATAGCGGACAGCAGTAATGAAAAACTGTTTTTT. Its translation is CASSIADSSNEKLFF.

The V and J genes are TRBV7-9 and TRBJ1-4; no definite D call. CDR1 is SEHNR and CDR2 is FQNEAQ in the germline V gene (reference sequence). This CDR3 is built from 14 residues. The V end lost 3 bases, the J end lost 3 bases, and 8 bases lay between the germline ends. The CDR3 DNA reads TGTGCCAGCAGCTTGATGGGCGCTAATGAAAAACTGTTTTTT. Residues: CASSLMGANEKLFF.

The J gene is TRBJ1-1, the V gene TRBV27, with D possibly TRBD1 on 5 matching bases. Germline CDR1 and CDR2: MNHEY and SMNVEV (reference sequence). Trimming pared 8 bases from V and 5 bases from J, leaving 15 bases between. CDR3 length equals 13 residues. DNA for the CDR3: TGTGCCAGCTTTTTAGGCGGGGGGACTGAAGCTTTCTTT. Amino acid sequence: CASFLGGGTEAFF.

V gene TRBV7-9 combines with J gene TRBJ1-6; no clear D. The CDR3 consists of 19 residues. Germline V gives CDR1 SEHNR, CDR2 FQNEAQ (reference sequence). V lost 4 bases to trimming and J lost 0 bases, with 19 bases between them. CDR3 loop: CASSSDDSGSSSYNSPLHF. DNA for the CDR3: TGTGCCAGCAGCTCTGATGATAGTGGGTCGAGCTCCTATAATTCACCCCTCCACTTT.

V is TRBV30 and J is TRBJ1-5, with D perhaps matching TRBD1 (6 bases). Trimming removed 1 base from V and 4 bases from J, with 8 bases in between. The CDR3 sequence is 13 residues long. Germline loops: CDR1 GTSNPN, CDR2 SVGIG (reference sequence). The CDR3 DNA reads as TGTGCCTGGAGTGGAGGGGGGAATCAGCCCCAGCATTTT. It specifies CAWSGGGNQPQHF.

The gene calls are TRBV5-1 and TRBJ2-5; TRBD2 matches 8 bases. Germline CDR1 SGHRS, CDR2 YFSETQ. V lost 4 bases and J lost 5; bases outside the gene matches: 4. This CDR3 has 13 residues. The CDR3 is CASSRTSSETQYF. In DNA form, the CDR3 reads TGCGCCAGCAGCCGGACTAGCAGTGAGACCCAGTACTTC.

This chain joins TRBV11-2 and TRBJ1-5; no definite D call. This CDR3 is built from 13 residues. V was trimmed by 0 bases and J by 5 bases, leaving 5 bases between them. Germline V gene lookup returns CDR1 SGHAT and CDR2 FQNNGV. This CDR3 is CASSLEAYQPQHF. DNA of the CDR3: TGTGCCAGCAGCTTAGAGGCGTATCAGCCCCAGCATTTT.

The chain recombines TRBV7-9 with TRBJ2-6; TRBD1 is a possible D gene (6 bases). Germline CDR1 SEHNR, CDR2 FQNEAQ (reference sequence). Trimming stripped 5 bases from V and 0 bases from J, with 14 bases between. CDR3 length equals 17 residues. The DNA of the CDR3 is TGTGCCAGCAGCCCCCGGACAGTCAGCTCTGGGGCCAACGTCCTGACTTTC. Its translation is CASSPRTVSSGANVLTF.

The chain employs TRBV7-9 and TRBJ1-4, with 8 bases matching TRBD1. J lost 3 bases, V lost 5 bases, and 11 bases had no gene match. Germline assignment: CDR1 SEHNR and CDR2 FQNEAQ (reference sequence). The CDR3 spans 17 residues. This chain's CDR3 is CASSQGARWGPNEKLFF. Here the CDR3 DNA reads TGTGCCAGCAGCCAGGGGGCCAGGTGGGGCCCTAATGAAAAACTGTTTTTT.

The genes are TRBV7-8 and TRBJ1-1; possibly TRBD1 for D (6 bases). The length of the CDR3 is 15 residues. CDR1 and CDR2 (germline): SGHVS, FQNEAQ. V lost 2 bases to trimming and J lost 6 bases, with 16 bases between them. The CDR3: CASSLLLGGTAEAFF. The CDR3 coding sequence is TGTGCCAGCAGCTTACTATTAGGGGGAACGGCTGAAGCTTTCTTT.

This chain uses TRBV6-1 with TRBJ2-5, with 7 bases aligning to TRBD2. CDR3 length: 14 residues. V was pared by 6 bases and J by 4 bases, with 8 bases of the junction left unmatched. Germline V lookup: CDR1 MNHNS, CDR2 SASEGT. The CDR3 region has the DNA TGTGCCAGCAGGGAATGGGGGGGATCAGAGACCCAGTACTTC. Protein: CASREWGGSETQYF.

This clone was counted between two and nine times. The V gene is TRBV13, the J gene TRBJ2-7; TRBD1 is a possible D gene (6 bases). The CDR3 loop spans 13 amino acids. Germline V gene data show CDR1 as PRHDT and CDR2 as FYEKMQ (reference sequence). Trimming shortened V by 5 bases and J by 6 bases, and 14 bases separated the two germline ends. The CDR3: CASSAQGSGEQYF. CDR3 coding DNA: TGTGCCAGCAGCGCCCAGGGGAGTGGCGAGCAGTACTTC.

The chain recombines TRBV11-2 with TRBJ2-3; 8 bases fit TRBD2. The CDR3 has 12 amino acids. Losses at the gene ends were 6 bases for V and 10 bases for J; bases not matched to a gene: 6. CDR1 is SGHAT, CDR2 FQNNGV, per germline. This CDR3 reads CASSPGTRPQYF. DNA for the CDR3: TGTGCCAGCAGTCCCGGGACTAGGCCGCAGTATTTT.

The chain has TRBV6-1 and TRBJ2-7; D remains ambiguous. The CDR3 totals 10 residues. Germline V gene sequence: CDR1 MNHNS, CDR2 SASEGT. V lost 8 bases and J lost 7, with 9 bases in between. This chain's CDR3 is CASGKWEQYF. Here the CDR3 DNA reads TGTGCCAGCGGAAAGTGGGAGCAGTACTTC.

The CDR3, as DNA: TGTGCCAGCAGTGCGGACAGGGGGCACTATAATTCACCCCTCCACTTT. This codes for CASSADRGHYNSPLHF. The J gene is TRBJ1-6, the V gene TRBV5-4, with 11 positions matching TRBD1. The CDR3 contains 16 residues. Germline lookup yields CDR1 SGHNT and CDR2 YYREEE (reference sequence). J lost 3 bases, V lost 5 bases, and 4 bases had no gene match. The complete variable domain, with remaining parts taken from reference TRBV5-4 and TRBJ1-6, reads ETGVTQSPTHLIKTRGQQVTLRCSSQSGHNTVSWYQQALGQGPQFIFQYYREEENGRGNFPPRFSGLQFPNYSSELNVNALELDDSALYLCASSADRGHYNSPLHFGNGTRLTVT.

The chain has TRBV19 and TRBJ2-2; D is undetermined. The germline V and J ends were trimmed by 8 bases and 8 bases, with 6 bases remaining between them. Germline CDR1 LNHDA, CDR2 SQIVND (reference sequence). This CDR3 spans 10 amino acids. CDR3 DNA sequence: TGTGCCAGTGGAATAGGGGAGCTGTTTTTT. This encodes CASGIGELFF.

The CDR3 protein is CASSFSPDSSGYGYTF. In DNA form, the CDR3 reads TGCGCCAGCAGCTTCAGCCCGGATTCGTCTGGCTATGGCTACACCTTC. The V gene is TRBV5-1, the J gene TRBJ1-2; D is undetermined. CDR3 length equals 16 residues. Trimming shortened V by 2 bases and J by 4 bases, and 18 bases separated the two germline ends. In germline, CDR1 is SGHRS, CDR2 YFSETQ.

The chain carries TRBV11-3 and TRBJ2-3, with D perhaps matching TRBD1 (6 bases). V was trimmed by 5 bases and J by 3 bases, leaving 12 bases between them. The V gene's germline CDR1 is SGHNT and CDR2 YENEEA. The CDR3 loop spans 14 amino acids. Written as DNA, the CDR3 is TGTGCCAGCAGCGCAGACAGGCGTACAGATACGCAGTATTTT. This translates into CASSADRRTDTQYF.